The 18 T cell receptor beta chains presented below share a single source sample, sequenced in a study of cytomegalovirus exposure and HLA in healthy donors. Both 60 Vbeta primers and 13 Jbeta primers went into the PCR. The protocol was immunoSEQ multiplex PCR, while the TCRdb copy is restricted to in-frame clones and leaves out a portion. The sample records approximately 200,000 clones, roughly 79% being singletons. Sequences were obtained from PBMCs. The source is a man younger than 45 in good health and CMV-seronegative.

This clone was observed a handful of times. The rearrangement links TRBV5-1 to TRBJ2-7; no clear D gene. Per germline, CDR1 SGHRS and CDR2 YFSETQ. The germline V and J ends were trimmed by 0 bases and 6 bases, with 13 bases remaining between them. The CDR3 is 14 residues long. The CDR3 reads CASSLAAVEREQYF. CDR3 sequence (DNA): TGCGCCAGCAGCTTGGCCGCGGTGGAGCGCGAGCAGTACTTC.

The genes are TRBV6-5 and TRBJ2-7; D might be TRBD2 (5 bases). Deletions cut 6 bases from V and 6 bases from J, with 12 bases between. The CDR3 extends over 12 amino acids. Germline V gene data show CDR1 as MNHEY and CDR2 as SVGAGI. The CDR3 DNA reads TGTGCCAGCAGATCAAGCGGTGGCGAGCAGTACTTC. This gives the protein CASRSSGGEQYF.

V is TRBV4-1 and J is TRBJ2-4; 8 bases are a match to TRBD1. CDR3 length: 18 amino acids. V dropped 3 bases and J dropped 4; count of bases not matched to a gene: 14. The V gene's germline CDR1 is MGHRA and CDR2 YSYEKL. CDR3 coding DNA: TGCGCCAGCAGCCATCCTACCAAGGGACAGGTTGCAAAAAACATTCAGTACTTC. This gives the protein CASSHPTKGQVAKNIQYF.

The rearrangement links TRBV6-6 to TRBJ2-7; maybe TRBD2 (5 bases). CDR1 and CDR2 from the germline V gene are MNHNY and SVGAGI (reference sequence). This CDR3 spans 16 amino acids. V lost 0 bases and J lost 2, with 14 bases in between. This CDR3 reads CASSYSALAPTYEQYF. For the CDR3, the DNA is TGTGCCAGCAGTTACTCCGCTCTAGCACCCACCTACGAGCAGTACTTC.

In DNA, the CDR3 is TGTGCCAGCAGCTCCCGGACTACACTCGGGGCCAACGTCCTGACTTTC. This sequence encodes CASSSRTTLGANVLTF. The rearrangement links TRBV5-4 to TRBJ2-6, with a possible D match to TRBD2 (6 bases). Trimming stripped 3 bases from V and 4 bases from J, with 14 bases between. Germline CDR1 is SGHNT and CDR2 is YYREEE (reference sequence). The CDR3 consists of 16 residues.

This clone appeared a single time. V is TRBV27 and J is TRBJ2-3; TRBD2 aligns across 12 bases. The CDR3 covers 19 residues. Losses at the gene ends were 3 bases for V and 1 base for J; bases not matched to a gene: 11. Germline lookup yields CDR1 MNHEY and CDR2 SMNVEV (reference sequence). The CDR3 DNA reads TGTGCCAGCAGTTTGTTCCGCCTAGCGGGAGGGCGGGGCACAGATACGCAGTATTTT. This sequence encodes CASSLFRLAGGRGTDTQYF.

CDR3 amino acids: CASRLGLARNEQFF. The CDR3 bases are TGTGCCAGCAGACTCGGACTAGCGAGGAATGAGCAGTTCTTC. This sequence joins TRBV28 and TRBJ2-1; 9 bases are a match to TRBD2. Trimming cost V 6 bases and J 7 bases; bases outside gene matches: 7. The V gene's germline CDR1 is MDHEN and CDR2 SYDVKM. The CDR3 extends over 14 amino acids.

The V call is TRBV28, the J call TRBJ2-1; a weak D match, TRBD2 (5 bases). V lost 6 bases and J lost 9, with 24 bases in between. The CDR3 contains 16 residues. Germline V gene lookup returns CDR1 MDHEN and CDR2 SYDVKM. This CDR3 is CASSKTTSFLMGEQFF. CDR3 bases: TGTGCCAGCAGCAAAACTACTAGTTTCCTTATGGGTGAGCAGTTCTTC.

The chain recombines TRBV19 with TRBJ2-1; 8 bases align to TRBD2. V lost 5 bases, J lost 4 bases, and 4 bases stayed unmatched. This CDR3 spans 14 amino acids. Germline-derived CDR1 and CDR2 are LNHDA and SQIVND (reference sequence). The CDR3 region is CASSVLAVYNEQFF. Here the CDR3 DNA reads TGTGCCAGTAGTGTACTAGCGGTATACAATGAGCAGTTCTTC.

The chain carries TRBV7-2 and TRBJ2-2, with 14 bases aligning to TRBD2. The CDR3 extends over 16 amino acids. CDR1 is SGHTA and CDR2 is FQGNSA in the germline V gene. With 2 bases clipped from V and 8 bases from J, the junction kept 4 bases outside the gene matches. CDR3 DNA sequence: TGTGCCAGCAGCTTAAGGGGACTAGCGGGAGTTGGGGAGCTGTTTTTT. Its protein is CASSLRGLAGVGELFF.

V and J are TRBV27 and TRBJ2-1, with 16 bases that match TRBD2. The germline gives CDR1 MNHEY, CDR2 SMNVEV (reference sequence). V was pared by 4 bases and J by 7 bases, with 7 bases of the junction left unmatched. The CDR3 covers 17 residues. This CDR3 is CASSSGLAGGKGNEQFF. The CDR3 DNA is TGTGCCAGCAGTTCGGGACTAGCGGGAGGGAAAGGGAATGAGCAGTTCTTC.

This chain connects TRBV6-5 to TRBJ1-2; 8 nucleotides match TRBD1. The CDR3 runs to 16 residues. Per germline, CDR1 MNHEY and CDR2 SVGAGI. V shed 2 bases and J 4 bases; nucleotides not matched to a gene: 9. DNA of the CDR3: TGTGCCAGCAGTTACAGGAGGACAGGGCGGGCCTATGGCTACACCTTC. Amino acids: CASSYRRTGRAYGYTF.

V is TRBV5-4 and J is TRBJ2-7; 8 nucleotides agree with TRBD2. The germline CDR1 and CDR2 sequences are SGHNT and YYREEE (reference sequence). This CDR3 contains 15 residues. The trim removed 3 bases at V and 6 bases at J, leaving 11 bases unmatched. As DNA, the CDR3 is TGTGCCAGCAGCTCGCGACTAGCGACCTATACCGAGCAGTACTTC. This encodes CASSSRLATYTEQYF.

The rearrangement uses TRBV5-4 and TRBJ2-7; TRBD2 matches at 9 bases. CDR1 is SGHNT and CDR2 is YYREEE in the germline V gene (reference sequence). This CDR3 region has 15 residues. J lost 5 bases, V lost 0 bases, and 6 bases had no gene match. This chain's CDR3 is CASSLAAGGRHEQYF. The CDR3 nucleotides are TGTGCCAGCAGCTTGGCGGCGGGAGGGCGCCACGAGCAGTACTTC.

The CDR3 nucleotides are TGTGCCAGCAGCCCTTGGACAGACGCGGATGGCACAGATACGCAGTATTTT. It codes for CASSPWTDADGTDTQYF. The chain combines TRBV11-3 with TRBJ2-3; D perhaps matches TRBD1 (6 bases). Looked up from germline, CDR1 is SGHNT and CDR2 is YENEEA. CDR3 size: 17 residues. V was trimmed by 5 bases and J by 1 base, leaving 19 bases between them.

This CDR3 reads CASSETGFSYEQYF. The CDR3 coding sequence is TGCGCCAGCAGTGAGACCGGGTTCTCCTACGAGCAGTACTTC. This rearrangement joins TRBV10-2 to TRBJ2-7; D is undetermined. Germline values: CDR1 WSHSY, CDR2 SAAADI. The CDR3 runs to 14 residues. Trimming removed 2 bases from V and 0 bases from J, with 8 bases in between.

This rearrangement joins TRBV18 to TRBJ2-1; no firm D call. Looked up from germline, CDR1 is KGHSH and CDR2 is LQKENI. This CDR3 spans 12 amino acids. V lost 3 bases, J lost 7 bases, and 7 bases lay in between. CDR3 amino acids: CASSPSTNEQFF. CDR3 coding DNA: TGTGCCAGCTCACCGTCGACTAATGAGCAGTTCTTC.

This clone was recorded a few times. The gene calls are TRBV19 and TRBJ1-4; 10 positions agree with TRBD1. The trim removed 7 bases at V and 3 bases at J, leaving 5 bases unmatched. Germline CDR1 reads LNHDA; CDR2 reads SQIVND (reference sequence). CDR3 size: 15 residues. CDR3 sequence (DNA): TGTGCCAGTACCGACAGGGGGCCAGCTAATGAAAAACTGTTTTTT. The encoded protein is CASTDRGPANEKLFF.